The 10 T cell receptor beta chains below all came from one sample that was sequenced in a study of blood T cells in healthy people across ages. It was with a sample-barcoded 5' primer and a J-beta primer mix that a second PCR of roughly 7 to 12 cycles was run. TCRdb re-called the 5' RACE reads through MiXCR, storing one row per CDR3 protein. In the table there are about a million distinct CDR3 sequences, roughly two fifths of which are singletons. The source material was blood. These receptors originate from a man between 18 and 29 years old in good health.

The chain joins TRBV4-1 to TRBJ2-1, with TRBD2 matching over 8 bases. The J call may not be correct, given that the DNA end is closer to TRBJ2-7. This CDR3 region has 17 residues. Germline V gene lookup returns CDR1 MGHRA and CDR2 YSYEKL. CDR3 bases: TGCGCCAGCAGCCAAGCCCAGGGACTAGTTGGGGACAATGAGCAGTACTTC. Protein product: CASSQAQGLVGDNEQYF.

The chain employs TRBV29-1 and TRBJ1-6; no definite D call. The CDR3 has 13 amino acids. The germline V gene has CDR1 SQVTM and CDR2 ANQGSEA. V was cut by 3 bases and J by 7 bases, with 10 bases left in between. The CDR3 spells CSVDMGKNSPLHF. The CDR3 nucleotides are TGCAGCGTTGATATGGGCAAAAATTCACCCCTCCACTTT.

This sequence joins TRBV5-8 and TRBJ2-1, with 9 positions matching TRBD1. The CDR3 is 17 amino acids. Trimming at V came to 2 bases and at J to 4 bases, leaving 10 bases not matched to a gene. Germline V gene sequence: CDR1 SGHTS, CDR2 YDEGEE. In DNA form, the CDR3 reads TGTGCCAGCAGCTTTTCCATGGGACAGGGCATGTACAATGAGCAGTTCTTC. Its protein product is CASSFSMGQGMYNEQFF.

This clonotype was seen only a few times. The rearrangement joins TRBV12-5 to TRBJ2-3; D uncertain. Germline V CDR1 and CDR2: LGHNT, FRNRAP. The length of the CDR3 is 14 residues. V was shortened by 5 bases and J by 2 bases, with 11 bases between the two germline ends. Here the CDR3 reads CASGPPDFTDTQYF. Written as DNA, the CDR3 is TGTGCTAGTGGTCCTCCCGACTTCACAGATACGCAGTATTTT.

The V gene is TRBV6-2 or TRBV6-3, the J gene TRBJ1-1; 9 nucleotides agree with TRBD1. V was pared by 6 bases and J by 2 bases, with 10 bases of the junction left unmatched. Germline V gene data show CDR1 as MNHEY and CDR2 as SVGEGT. The CDR3 extends over 16 amino acids. The CDR3 loop reads CASSRPGTGRNTEAFF. The CDR3, as DNA: TGTGCCAGCAGCCGTCCCGGGACAGGGAGAAACACTGAAGCTTTCTTT.

This clonotype was seen once. This chain uses TRBV6-5 with TRBJ1-6; D is ambiguous. CDR3 length equals 13 residues. The germline gives CDR1 MNHEY, CDR2 SVGAGI. Deletions cut 6 bases from V and 7 bases from J, with 10 bases between. CDR3 DNA: TGTGCCAGCAGCCGAGGACCGAATTCACCCCTCCACTTT. The encoded protein is CASSRGPNSPLHF.

This clonotype was recorded a few times. The chain couples TRBV27 to TRBJ1-1; possible D gene TRBD1, 5 bases. V gave up 7 bases and J gave up 3 bases, with 9 bases separating them. There are 12 residues in the CDR3. Germline-derived CDR1 and CDR2 are MNHEY and SMNVEV (reference sequence). The CDR3: CASKGRDTEAFF. The CDR3 DNA is TGTGCCAGCAAGGGGAGAGACACTGAAGCTTTCTTT.

V and J are TRBV7-2 and TRBJ2-1; 7 positions match TRBD2. CDR3 length: 15 amino acids. The ends lost 5 bases at V and 8 bases at J; junction bases unmatched: 12. CDR1 SGHTA and CDR2 FQGNSA come from the germline V gene. The CDR3 sequence is CASSPKAGVAYEQFF. CDR3 bases: TGTGCCAGCAGCCCGAAGGCGGGAGTAGCCTATGAGCAGTTCTTC.

The chain couples TRBV7-2 to TRBJ2-1; D may correspond to TRBD1 or TRBD2 (6 bases each). Germline CDR1 and CDR2: SGHTA and FQGNSA. This CDR3 has 13 amino acids. The germline V and J ends were trimmed by 1 base and 15 bases, with 16 bases remaining between them. CDR3 protein: CASSLGRGPFRFF. The DNA of the CDR3 is TGTGCCAGCAGCTTAGGACGGGGGCCGTTCAGGTTCTTC.

This clonotype was counted only a few times. The CDR3 region has the DNA TGTGCCAGCAGGTGGAGTTTGGAGACAGGGTCTTCGGAGACCCAGTACTTC. Its protein is CASRWSLETGSSETQYF. This sequence joins TRBV2 and TRBJ2-5; the match to TRBD1 covers 7 bases. CDR1 and CDR2 from the germline V gene are SNHLY and FYNNEI. The CDR3 has 17 amino acids. Germline trimming cut 6 bases from V and 5 bases from J; bases unmatched to any gene: 18. Drawing the rest from reference TRBV2 and TRBJ2-5, the complete variable domain is EPEVTQTPSHQVTQMGQEVILRCVPISNHLYFYWYRQILGQKVEFLVSFYNNEISEKSEIFDDQFSVERPDGSNFTLKIRSTKLEDSAMYFCASRWSLETGSSETQYFGPGTRLLVL.